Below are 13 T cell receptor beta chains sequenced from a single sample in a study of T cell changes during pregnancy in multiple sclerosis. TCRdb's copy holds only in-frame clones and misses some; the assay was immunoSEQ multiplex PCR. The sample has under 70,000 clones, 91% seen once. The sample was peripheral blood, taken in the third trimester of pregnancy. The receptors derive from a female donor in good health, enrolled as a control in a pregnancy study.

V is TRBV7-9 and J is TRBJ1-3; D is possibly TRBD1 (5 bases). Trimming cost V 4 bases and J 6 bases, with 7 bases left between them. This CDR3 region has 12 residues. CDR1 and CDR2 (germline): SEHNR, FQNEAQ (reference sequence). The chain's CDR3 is CASSWGENTIYF. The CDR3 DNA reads TGTGCCAGCAGCTGGGGGGAAAACACCATATATTTT.

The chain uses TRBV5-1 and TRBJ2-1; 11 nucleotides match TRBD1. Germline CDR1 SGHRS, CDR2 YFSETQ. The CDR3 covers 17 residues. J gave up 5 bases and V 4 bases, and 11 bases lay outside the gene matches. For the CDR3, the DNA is TGCGCCAGCAGCCCCGGGACAGGGGGATATCCCGACAATGAGCAGTTCTTC. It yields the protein CASSPGTGGYPDNEQFF. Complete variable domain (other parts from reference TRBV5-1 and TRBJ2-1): KAGVTQTPRYLIKTRGQQVTLSCSPISGHRSVSWYQQTPGQGLQFLFEYFSETQRNKGNFPGRFSGRQFSNSRSEMNVSTLELGDSALYLCASSPGTGGYPDNEQFFGPGTRLTVL.

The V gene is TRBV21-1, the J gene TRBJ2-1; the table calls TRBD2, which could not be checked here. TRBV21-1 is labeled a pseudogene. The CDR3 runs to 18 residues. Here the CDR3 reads CASSKNLAGNYSYNEQFF. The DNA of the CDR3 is TGTGCCAGCAGCAAAAACCTAGCGGGGAACTACTCCTACAATGAGCAGTTCTTC.

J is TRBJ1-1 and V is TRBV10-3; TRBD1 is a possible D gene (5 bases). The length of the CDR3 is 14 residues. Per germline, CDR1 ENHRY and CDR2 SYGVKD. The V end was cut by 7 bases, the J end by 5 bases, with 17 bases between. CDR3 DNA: TGTGCCATCACCCCGGCCGGGGGTTTTACTGAAGCTTTCTTT. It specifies CAITPAGGFTEAFF.

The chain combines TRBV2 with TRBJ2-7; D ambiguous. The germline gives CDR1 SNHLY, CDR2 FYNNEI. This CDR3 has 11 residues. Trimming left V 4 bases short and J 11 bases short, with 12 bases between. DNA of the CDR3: TGTGCCAGCAGTGTTCTGGTACATGAGTACTTC. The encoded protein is CASSVLVHEYF.

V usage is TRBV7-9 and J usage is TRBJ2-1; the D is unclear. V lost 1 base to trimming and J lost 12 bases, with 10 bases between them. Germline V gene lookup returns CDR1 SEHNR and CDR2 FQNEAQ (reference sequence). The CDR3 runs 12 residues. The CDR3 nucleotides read TGTGCCAGCAGCTTAGGTGTGAGAGGGCAGTTCTTC. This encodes CASSLGVRGQFF. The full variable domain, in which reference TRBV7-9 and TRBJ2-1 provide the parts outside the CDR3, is DTGVSQNPRHKITKRGQNVTFRCDPISEHNRLYWYRQTLGQGPEFLTYFQNEAQLEKSRLLSDRFSAERPKGSFSTLEIQRTEQGDSAMYLCASSLGVRGQFFGPGTRLTVL.

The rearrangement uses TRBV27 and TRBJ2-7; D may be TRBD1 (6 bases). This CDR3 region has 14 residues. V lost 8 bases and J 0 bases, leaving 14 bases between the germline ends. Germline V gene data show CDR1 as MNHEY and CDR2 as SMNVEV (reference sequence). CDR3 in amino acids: CASGKGHTSYEQYF. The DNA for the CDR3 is TGTGCCAGCGGCAAGGGACACACCTCCTACGAGCAGTACTTC.

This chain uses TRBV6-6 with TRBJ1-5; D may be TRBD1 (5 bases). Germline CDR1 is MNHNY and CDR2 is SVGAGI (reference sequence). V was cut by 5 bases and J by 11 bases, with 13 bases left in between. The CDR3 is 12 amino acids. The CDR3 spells CASSKTATAQHF. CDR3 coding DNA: TGTGCCAGCAGTAAGACAGCCACAGCCCAGCATTTT.

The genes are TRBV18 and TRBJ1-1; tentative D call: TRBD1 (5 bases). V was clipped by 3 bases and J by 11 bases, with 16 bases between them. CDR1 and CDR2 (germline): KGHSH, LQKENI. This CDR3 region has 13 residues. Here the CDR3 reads CASSPPAGLSAFF. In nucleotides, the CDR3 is TGTGCCAGCTCACCCCCCGCGGGGCTCTCGGCTTTCTTT.

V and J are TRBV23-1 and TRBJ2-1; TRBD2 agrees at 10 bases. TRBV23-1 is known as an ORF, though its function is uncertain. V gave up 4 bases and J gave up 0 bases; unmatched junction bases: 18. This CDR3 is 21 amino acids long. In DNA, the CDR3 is TGCGCCAGCAGTCTTCCCAACGGAACTAGCGGGAAAGCTTTCTCCTACAATGAGCAGTTCTTC. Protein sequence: CASSLPNGTSGKAFSYNEQFF.

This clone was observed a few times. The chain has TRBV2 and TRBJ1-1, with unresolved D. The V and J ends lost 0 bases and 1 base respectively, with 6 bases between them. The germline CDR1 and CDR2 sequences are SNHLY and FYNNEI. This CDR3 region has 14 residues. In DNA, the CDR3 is TGTGCCAGCAGTGAAGCGCTGGCGAACACTGAAGCTTTCTTT. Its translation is CASSEALANTEAFF.

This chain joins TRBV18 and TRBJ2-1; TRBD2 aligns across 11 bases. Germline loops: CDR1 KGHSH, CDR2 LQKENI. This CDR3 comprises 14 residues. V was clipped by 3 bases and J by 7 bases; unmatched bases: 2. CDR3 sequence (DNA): TGTGCCAGCTCACCGACTAGCGGGGCAAATGAGCAGTTCTTC. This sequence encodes CASSPTSGANEQFF.

The CDR3 protein is CASSYNRQGYYEQYF. The CDR3 DNA follows: TGTGCCAGCAGTTACAACAGACAGGGTTACTACGAGCAGTACTTC. This sequence joins TRBV28 and TRBJ2-7; TRBD1 matches 7 bases. V lost 4 bases, J lost 3 bases, and 9 bases stayed unmatched. The CDR3 runs to 15 residues. Germline loops: CDR1 MDHEN, CDR2 SYDVKM.